Shown below are 14 T cell receptor beta chains from a single sample sequenced in a study of cytomegalovirus exposure and HLA in healthy donors. 13 Jbeta primers and 60 Vbeta primers were used for the PCR. The table came from immunoSEQ multiplex PCR; TCRdb's copy has only in-frame clones and leaves some out. The top ten hold 0.95% to 1.4% of the sample, which has 100,000 to 150,000 clones, roughly 81% seen once. The specimen was PBMCs. These receptors originate from a woman aged 25 to 39 in good health and CMV-seronegative.

The chain carries TRBV11-3 and TRBJ2-3; possibly TRBD2 for D (5 bases). The V gene lost 1 base and the J gene lost 2 bases, with 13 bases spanning the gap. Looked up from germline, CDR1 is SGHNT and CDR2 is YENEEA. The CDR3 totals 16 residues. The CDR3 nucleotides read TGTGCCAGCAGCTTAGGGTTTGCGACTAACACAGATACGCAGTATTTT. It specifies CASSLGFATNTDTQYF.

The chain couples TRBV19 to TRBJ2-7; 11 bases fit TRBD1. CDR1 LNHDA and CDR2 SQIVND come from the germline V gene (reference sequence). After removal of 6 bases from V and 3 bases from J, the junction contained 7 bases not matched to a gene. This CDR3 region has 15 residues. The CDR3 DNA is TGTGCCAGTAGCTCTGCCGGGACAGGGGGCTACGAGCAGTACTTC. It encodes CASSSAGTGGYEQYF.

The chain is built from TRBV9 and TRBJ2-1; no clear D. V was trimmed by 0 bases and J by 1 base, leaving 8 bases between them. Germline-derived CDR1 and CDR2 are SGDLS and YYNGEE. The length of the CDR3 is 15 residues. CDR3 in DNA: TGTGCCAGCAGCGTAGATTCAGTTTCCTACAATGAGCAGTTCTTC. Translation gives CASSVDSVSYNEQFF.

The table lists this clone with a few counts. The chain joins TRBV5-1 to TRBJ2-5; D possibly corresponds to TRBD1 (5 bases). This CDR3 is 14 amino acids long. The germline gives CDR1 SGHRS, CDR2 YFSETQ. V lost 0 bases, J lost 5 bases, and 11 bases lay in between. The CDR3 nucleotides read TGCGCCAGCAGCTTGGTTCAGGGAAGGGAGACCCAGTACTTC. Encoded protein: CASSLVQGRETQYF.

V is TRBV5-6 and J is TRBJ2-5, with 16 bases matching TRBD2. Germline V lookup: CDR1 SGHDT, CDR2 YYEEEE. This CDR3 region has 18 residues. V shed 4 bases, J shed 5 bases, and the junction held 11 bases outside the gene matches. The CDR3 reads CASSDPGLAGGADETQYF. The CDR3, as DNA: TGTGCCAGCAGCGATCCGGGACTAGCGGGGGGGGCCGACGAGACCCAGTACTTC. The full variable domain, in which reference TRBV5-6 and TRBJ2-5 provide the parts outside the CDR3, is DAGVTQSPTHLIKTRGQQVTLRCSPKSGHDTVSWYQQALGQGPQFIFQYYEEEERQRGNFPDRFSGHQFPNYSSELNVNALLLGDSALYLCASSDPGLAGGADETQYFGPGTRLLVL.

This chain joins TRBV11-2 and TRBJ2-7; D uncertain. The CDR3 length is 12 residues. CDR1 and CDR2 from the germline V gene are SGHAT and FQNNGV. V lost 1 base to trimming and J lost 4 bases, with 5 bases between them. CDR3 sequence reads: CASSLVGYEQYF. CDR3 DNA sequence: TGTGCCAGCAGCTTAGTCGGTTACGAGCAGTACTTC.

CDR3 DNA sequence: TGTGCCAGTAGGGGCAGGGATTGGAATGAGCAGTTCTTC. Amino acids: CASRGRDWNEQFF. The rearrangement links TRBV19 to TRBJ2-1; D perhaps matches TRBD1 (5 bases). Trimming cost V 6 bases and J 7 bases, with 13 bases left between them. Germline lookup yields CDR1 LNHDA and CDR2 SQIVND (reference sequence). The CDR3 covers 13 residues.

Remarks on this clone: One end of the junction varies from germline; a read error may be responsible. The chain employs TRBV7-9 and TRBJ1-2; TRBD1 might be the D (5 bases). Germline V CDR1 and CDR2: SEHNR, FQNEAQ (reference sequence). This CDR3 has 12 residues. This chain's CDR3 is CSSSSDRGGYTF. In DNA, the CDR3 is TGTTCCAGCAGCTCAGATAGGGGTGGCTACACCTTC.

The CDR3 region is CASSGGQSLEQYF. In DNA, the CDR3 is TGTGCCAGCAGCGGGGGACAGTCCCTCGAGCAGTACTTC. The chain has TRBV7-9 and TRBJ2-7; 7 bases fit TRBD1. Germline V gene sequence: CDR1 SEHNR, CDR2 FQNEAQ (reference sequence). The CDR3 is 13 residues long. The V segment lost 5 bases and the J segment 6 bases; nucleotides outside the gene matches: 7.

The CDR3 coding sequence is TGTGCCAGCATGCGGGGGGCGAACACCGGGGAGCTGTTTTTT. It specifies CASMRGANTGELFF. The chain links TRBV7-3 to TRBJ2-2, with TRBD2 identical over 8 bases. Germline loops: CDR1 SGHTA, CDR2 FQGTGA. The CDR3 extends over 14 amino acids. The ends lost 7 bases at V and 0 bases at J; junction bases unmatched: 1. Full variable domain (outside the CDR3, taken from reference TRBV7-3 and TRBJ2-2): GAGVSQTPSNKVTEKGKYVELRCDPISGHTALYWYRQSLGQGPEFLIYFQGTGAADDSGLPNDRFFAVRPEGSVSTLKIQRTERGDSAVYLCASMRGANTGELFFGEGSRLTVL.

The chain links TRBV6-5 to TRBJ2-5, with TRBD2 matching 8 bases. The better agreement between TRBJ2-7 and the DNA end casts doubt on the J call. This CDR3 contains 16 residues. Germline V gives CDR1 MNHEY, CDR2 SVGAGI. The chain's CDR3 is CASSYSGGALIYEQYF. The CDR3 bases are TGTGCCAGCAGTTACTCCGGGGGGGCTTTAATCTACGAGCAGTACTTC.

This rearrangement joins TRBV19 to TRBJ2-1; D perhaps matches TRBD2 (5 bases). The CDR3 loop spans 14 amino acids. The V end was cut by 3 bases, the J end by 8 bases, with 14 bases between. Germline CDR1 and CDR2: LNHDA and SQIVND (reference sequence). The CDR3 protein is CASSIWGVGDEQFF. For the CDR3, the DNA is TGTGCCAGTAGTATTTGGGGAGTGGGCGATGAGCAGTTCTTC.

The V and J genes are TRBV11-3 and TRBJ1-1; no reliable D call. Trimming removed 6 bases from V and 2 bases from J, with 25 bases in between. The CDR3 has 18 residues. The germline V gene has CDR1 SGHNT and CDR2 YENEEA. The CDR3 sequence is CASSRHFTESIENTEAFF. The CDR3, as DNA: TGTGCCAGCAGTCGACACTTCACAGAAAGCATCGAAAACACTGAAGCTTTCTTT.

This sequence joins TRBV6-1 and TRBJ1-2, with TRBD1 matching over 8 bases. Trimming cost V 1 base and J 2 bases; bases outside gene matches: 3. Germline V lookup: CDR1 MNHNS, CDR2 SASEGT. The CDR3 sequence is 15 residues long. The CDR3 region is CASSEGQGINYGYTF. The CDR3 nucleotides are TGTGCCAGCAGTGAAGGACAGGGGATAAACTATGGCTACACCTTC.